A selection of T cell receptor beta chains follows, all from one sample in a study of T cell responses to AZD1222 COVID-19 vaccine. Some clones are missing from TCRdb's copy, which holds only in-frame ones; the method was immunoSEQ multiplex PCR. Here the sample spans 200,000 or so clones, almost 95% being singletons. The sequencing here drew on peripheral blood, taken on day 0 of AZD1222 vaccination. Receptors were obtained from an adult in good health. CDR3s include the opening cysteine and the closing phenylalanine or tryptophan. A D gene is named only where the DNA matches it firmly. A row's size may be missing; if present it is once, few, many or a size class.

cdr3_aa: CASSLQLNNEKLFF
cdr3_nt: TGTGCCAGCAGCTTACAGTTGAATAATGAAAAACTGTTTTTT
d_call: -
v_call: TRBV6-5
j_call: TRBJ1-4
clone_size: -

cdr3_aa: CASSLGQGRSYEQYF
cdr3_nt: TGCGCCAGCAGCTTAGGACAGGGGCGCTCCTACGAGCAGTACTTC
d_call: TRBD1
v_call: TRBV5-1
j_call: TRBJ2-7
clone_size: -

cdr3_aa: CASSGNQPQHF
cdr3_nt: TGTGCCAGCAGTGGCAATCAGCCCCAGCATTTT
d_call: -
v_call: TRBV28
j_call: TRBJ1-5
clone_size: -

cdr3_aa: CASGERTMGGEQYF
cdr3_nt: TGTGCCAGTGGCGAACGGACAATGGGGGGCGAGCAGTACTTC
d_call: -
v_call: TRBV19
j_call: TRBJ2-7
clone_size: once

cdr3_aa: CASSLRDWSPTSGSYEQYF
cdr3_nt: TGTGCCAGCAGTTTGAGGGACTGGAGTCCGACTAGCGGCTCCTACGAGCAGTACTTC
d_call: TRBD2
v_call: TRBV2
j_call: TRBJ2-7
clone_size: -

cdr3_aa: CASKLPGRNEQFF
cdr3_nt: TGTGCCAGCAAACTACCTGGCAGGAATGAGCAGTTCTTC
d_call: -
v_call: TRBV7-3
j_call: TRBJ2-1
clone_size: -

cdr3_aa: CARCRGDRRLSQPQHF
cdr3_nt: TGTGCCCGGTGTAGAGGGGACAGGAGGTTGTCTCAGCCCCAGCATTTT
d_call: TRBD1
v_call: TRBV19
j_call: TRBJ1-5
clone_size: -

cdr3_aa: CATSRWAAYEQYF
cdr3_nt: TGTGCCACCAGCAGATGGGCAGCCTACGAGCAGTACTTC
d_call: -
v_call: TRBV15
j_call: TRBJ2-7
clone_size: -

cdr3_aa: CASSQEDRWEINEQFF
cdr3_nt: TGTGCCAGCAGCCAAGAGGACAGGTGGGAGATCAATGAGCAGTTCTTC
d_call: TRBD1
v_call: TRBV14
j_call: TRBJ2-1
clone_size: -

cdr3_aa: CASRVRGGLETQYF
cdr3_nt: TGTGCCAGCAGAGTACGGGGAGGGTTAGAGACCCAGTACTTC
d_call: TRBD2
v_call: TRBV28
j_call: TRBJ2-5
clone_size: -